The clone carrying this TCR beta chain was observed once. This sample was taken from a study of shared clonotypes between healthy human individuals. Data came from immunoSEQ multiplex PCR; TCRdb stores just in-frame clones and leaves some out. The table has millions of clones, about 92% seen once. In the naive CD8 group, cells lacked CD45RO and were positively selected for CCR7, so terminally differentiated effector memory CD45RA+ cells were left out. The sample comprised naive CD8+ T cells from PBMCs. This TCR was recovered from a young man in good health. Some clones in this sample may be carry-over from other donors' samples.

The CDR3 sequence: CASTLNPGLSPLHF. DNA for the CDR3: TGCGCCAGCACCCTTAACCCCGGGTTATCACCCCTCCACTTT. V usage is TRBV4-1 and J usage is TRBJ1-6, with D hard to call. Deletions cut 7 bases from V and 10 bases from J, with 17 bases between. This CDR3 has 14 residues. CDR1 is MGHRA, CDR2 YSYEKL, per germline.